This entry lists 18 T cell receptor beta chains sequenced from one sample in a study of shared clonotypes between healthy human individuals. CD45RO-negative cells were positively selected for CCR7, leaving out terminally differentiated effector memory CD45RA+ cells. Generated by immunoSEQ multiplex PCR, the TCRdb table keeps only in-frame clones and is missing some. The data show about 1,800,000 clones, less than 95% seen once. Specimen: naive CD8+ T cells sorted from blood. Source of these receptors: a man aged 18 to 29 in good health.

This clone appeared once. The CDR3 sequence is CASSGSGTPNTEAFF. In DNA, the CDR3 is TGTGCCAGCAGCGGATCCGGGACACCAAACACTGAAGCTTTCTTT. The rearrangement uses TRBV9 and TRBJ1-1, with D possibly being TRBD1 (6 bases). Trimming removed 3 bases from V and 2 bases from J, with 14 bases in between. CDR3 length equals 15 residues. The germline CDR1 and CDR2 sequences are SGDLS and YYNGEE. Together with reference TRBV9 and TRBJ1-1, the CDR3 gives the full variable domain: DSGVTQTPKHLITATGQRVTLRCSPRSGDLSVYWYQQSLDQGLQFLIQYYNGEERAKGNILERFSAQQFPDLHSELNLSSLELGDSALYFCASSGSGTPNTEAFFGQGTRLTVV.

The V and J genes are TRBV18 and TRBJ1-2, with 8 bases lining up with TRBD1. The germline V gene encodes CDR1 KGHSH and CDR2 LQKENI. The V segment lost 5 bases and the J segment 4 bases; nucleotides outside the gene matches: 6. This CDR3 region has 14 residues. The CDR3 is CASSYRGTSYGYTF. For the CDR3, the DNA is TGTGCCAGCTCATACAGGGGGACTAGCTATGGCTACACCTTC. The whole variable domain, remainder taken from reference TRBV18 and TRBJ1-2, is NAGVMQNPRHLVRRRGQEARLRCSPMKGHSHVYWYRQLPEEGLKFMVYLQKENIIDESGMPKERFSAEFPKEGPSILRIQQVVRGDSAAYFCASSYRGTSYGYTFGSGTRLTVV.

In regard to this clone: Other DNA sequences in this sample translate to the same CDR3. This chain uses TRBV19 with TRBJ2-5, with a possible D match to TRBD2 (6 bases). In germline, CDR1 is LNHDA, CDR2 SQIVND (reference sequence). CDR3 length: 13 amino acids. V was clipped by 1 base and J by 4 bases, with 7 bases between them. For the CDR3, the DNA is TGTGCCAGTAGTATAGTCGGGGGAGAGACCCAGTACTTC. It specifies CASSIVGGETQYF.

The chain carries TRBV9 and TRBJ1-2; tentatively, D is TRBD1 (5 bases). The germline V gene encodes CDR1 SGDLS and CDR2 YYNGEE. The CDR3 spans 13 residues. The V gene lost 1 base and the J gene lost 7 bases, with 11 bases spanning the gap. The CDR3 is CASSVQGSTGYTF. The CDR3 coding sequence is TGTGCCAGCAGCGTACAGGGTAGTACTGGCTACACCTTC.

This CDR3 is CASSLGQGDTEAFF. CDR3 coding DNA: TGTGCCAGCAGTTTGGGACAGGGGGACACTGAAGCTTTCTTT. This rearrangement joins TRBV6-5 to TRBJ1-1, with 11 positions matching TRBD1. This CDR3 region has 14 residues. V was clipped by 4 bases and J by 3 bases; unmatched bases: 1. Germline CDR1 MNHEY, CDR2 SVGAGI.

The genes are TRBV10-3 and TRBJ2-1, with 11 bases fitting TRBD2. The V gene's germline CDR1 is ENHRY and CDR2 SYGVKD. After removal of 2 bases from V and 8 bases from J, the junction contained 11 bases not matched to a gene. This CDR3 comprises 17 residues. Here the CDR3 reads CAISEAQLAGGSDEQFF. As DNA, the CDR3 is TGTGCCATCAGTGAGGCCCAGCTAGCGGGGGGCAGTGATGAGCAGTTCTTC.

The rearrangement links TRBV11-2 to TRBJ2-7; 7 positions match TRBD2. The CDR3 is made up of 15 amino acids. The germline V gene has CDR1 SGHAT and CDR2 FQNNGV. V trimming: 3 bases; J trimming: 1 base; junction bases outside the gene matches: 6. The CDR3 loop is CASSFGLGGSYEQYF. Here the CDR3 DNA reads TGTGCCAGCAGCTTTGGACTAGGTGGGTCCTACGAGCAGTACTTC.

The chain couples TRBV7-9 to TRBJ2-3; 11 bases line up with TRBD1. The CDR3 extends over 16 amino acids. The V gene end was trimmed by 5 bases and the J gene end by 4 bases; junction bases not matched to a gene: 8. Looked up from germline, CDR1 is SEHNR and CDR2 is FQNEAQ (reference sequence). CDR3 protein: CASSPEGQGVADTQYF. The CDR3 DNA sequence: TGTGCCAGCAGCCCAGAGGGACAGGGGGTGGCAGATACGCAGTATTTT.

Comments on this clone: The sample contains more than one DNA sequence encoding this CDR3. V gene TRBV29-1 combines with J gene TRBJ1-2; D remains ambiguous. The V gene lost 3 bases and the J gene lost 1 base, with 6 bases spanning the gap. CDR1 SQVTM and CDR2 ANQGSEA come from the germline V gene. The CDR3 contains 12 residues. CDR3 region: CSVDGVNYGYTF. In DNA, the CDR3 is TGCAGCGTTGATGGGGTTAACTATGGCTACACCTTC.

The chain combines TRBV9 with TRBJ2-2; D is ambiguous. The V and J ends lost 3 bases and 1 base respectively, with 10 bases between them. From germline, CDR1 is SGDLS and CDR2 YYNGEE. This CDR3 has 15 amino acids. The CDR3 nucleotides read TGTGCCAGCAGCGAGGGATACAGGAACACCGGGGAGCTGTTTTTT. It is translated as CASSEGYRNTGELFF.

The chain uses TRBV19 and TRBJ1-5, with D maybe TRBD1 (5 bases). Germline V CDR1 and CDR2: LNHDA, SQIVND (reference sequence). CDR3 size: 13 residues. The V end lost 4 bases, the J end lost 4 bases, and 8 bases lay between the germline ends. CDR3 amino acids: CASSRGLNQPQHF. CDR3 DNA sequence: TGTGCCAGTAGTAGGGGACTTAATCAGCCCCAGCATTTT.

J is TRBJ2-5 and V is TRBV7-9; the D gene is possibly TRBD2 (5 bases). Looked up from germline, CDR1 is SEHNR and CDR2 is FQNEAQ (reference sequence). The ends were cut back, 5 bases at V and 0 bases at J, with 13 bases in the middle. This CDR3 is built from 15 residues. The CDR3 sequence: CASSHHSEDQETQYF. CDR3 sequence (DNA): TGTGCCAGCAGCCATCATTCGGAGGACCAAGAGACCCAGTACTTC.

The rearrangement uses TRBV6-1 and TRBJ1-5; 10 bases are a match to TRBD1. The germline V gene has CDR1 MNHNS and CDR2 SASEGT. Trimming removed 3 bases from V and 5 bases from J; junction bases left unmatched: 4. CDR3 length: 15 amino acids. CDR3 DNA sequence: TGTGCCAGCAGTGACCGGGACAGGGGATATCAGCCCCAGCATTTT. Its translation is CASSDRDRGYQPQHF.

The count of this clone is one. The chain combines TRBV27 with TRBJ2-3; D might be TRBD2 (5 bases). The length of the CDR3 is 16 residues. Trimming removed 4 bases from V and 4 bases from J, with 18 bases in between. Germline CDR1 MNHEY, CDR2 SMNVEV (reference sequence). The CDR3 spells CASSSVGVGGADTQYF. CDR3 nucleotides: TGTGCCAGCAGTTCGGTCGGGGTTGGTGGAGCAGATACGCAGTATTTT.

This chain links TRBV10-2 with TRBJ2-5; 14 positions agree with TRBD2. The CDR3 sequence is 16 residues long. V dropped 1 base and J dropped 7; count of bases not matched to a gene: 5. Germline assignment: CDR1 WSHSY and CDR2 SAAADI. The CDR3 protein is CASSEWGLAGDGTQYF. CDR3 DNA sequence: TGCGCCAGCAGTGAGTGGGGACTAGCGGGGGACGGGACCCAGTACTTC.

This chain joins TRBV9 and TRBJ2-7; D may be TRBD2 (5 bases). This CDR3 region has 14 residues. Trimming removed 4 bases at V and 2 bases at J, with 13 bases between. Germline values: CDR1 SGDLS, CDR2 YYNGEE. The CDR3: CASSLRGRAYEQYF. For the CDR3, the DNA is TGTGCCAGCAGCTTGAGAGGGCGGGCCTACGAGCAGTACTTC.

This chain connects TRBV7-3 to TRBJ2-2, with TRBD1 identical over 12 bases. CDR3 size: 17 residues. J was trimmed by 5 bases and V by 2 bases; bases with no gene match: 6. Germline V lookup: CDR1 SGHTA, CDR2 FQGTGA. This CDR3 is CASSLLGTGGATGELFF. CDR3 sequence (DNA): TGTGCCAGCAGCTTATTAGGGACAGGGGGCGCGACCGGGGAGCTGTTTTTT.

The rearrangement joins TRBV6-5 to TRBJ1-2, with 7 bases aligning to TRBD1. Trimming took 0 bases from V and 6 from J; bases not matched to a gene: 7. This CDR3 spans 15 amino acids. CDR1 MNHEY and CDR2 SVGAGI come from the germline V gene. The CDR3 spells CASSYSKGGRDGYTF. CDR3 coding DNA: TGTGCCAGCAGTTACTCCAAAGGGGGCCGGGATGGCTACACCTTC.